This record looks at one T cell receptor (beta chain) sequence and its context. The antigen is unknown. The data were obtained in a study of beta chain features in type 1 diabetes. Study-wide background: Healthy donors resembled patients in age, gender and cell yields. Findings of the study overall: In these data, an HLA type influence on TCRB rearrangement remained unresolved.

Expressed TCRB transcripts were sequenced, since all the RNA that had been isolated was reverse transcribed. Data came from immunoSEQ multiplex PCR; TCRdb stores just in-frame clones and leaves some out. The data show around 400,000 clones, more than 12% seen once. Isolation of CD4+ naive, central memory, regulatory and stem cell-like memory cells was achieved by sorting via CD45RO/CCR7/CD25/CD127/CD95/CD27. Sorting gave populations that all exceeded 95% purity. The material sequenced was naive CD4+ T cells from blood. The sequence came from a woman under 30 in good health.

CDR3 coding DNA: TGTGCCCGCGACACCGGCGGAAACACCATATATTTT. Translation gives CARDTGGNTIYF. The rearrangement uses TRBV30 and TRBJ1-3; D is ambiguous. Germline loops: CDR1 GTSNPN, CDR2 SVGIG (reference sequence). The V and J ends lost 8 bases and 4 bases respectively, with 12 bases between them. The CDR3 has 12 residues.